Following are 19 T cell receptor beta chains from one sample sequenced in a study of T cell repertoires and HLA-DP antigens. The antigens for these receptors are not known. The method was immunoSEQ multiplex PCR; TCRdb's version includes in-frame clones alone and lacks a portion of them. Among roughly 120,000 clones, almost 95% were seen once, and the ten largest hold more than 0.25%. The sequenced sample consisted of CD4+ T cells from PBMCs. The origin of the receptors is a woman under 30 in good health and CMV-seronegative.

The chain uses TRBV20-1 and TRBJ2-7; no reliable D call. The CDR3 consists of 11 residues. Germline lookup yields CDR1 DFQATT and CDR2 SNEGSKA (reference sequence). V was cut by 3 bases and J by 4 bases, with 7 bases left in between. The CDR3 bases are TGCAGTGCTAGGCACGGGTACGAGCAGTACTTC. This codes for CSARHGYEQYF.

V is TRBV4-2 and J is TRBJ1-5; D possibly corresponds to TRBD1 (5 bases). Germline V gene sequence: CDR1 LGHNA, CDR2 YNFKEQ. Trimming removed 1 base from V and 1 base from J, with 14 bases in between. The CDR3 loop spans 17 amino acids. The CDR3 DNA reads as TGTGCCAGCAGCCAAGTTGGGGGGGGTTCGAGCAATCAGCCCCAGCATTTT. It codes for CASSQVGGGSSNQPQHF.

Only a few counts were recorded for this clone. This chain joins TRBV5-1 and TRBJ2-3; D gene ambiguous. The CDR3 length is 15 residues. V lost 1 base and J lost 4, with 13 bases in between. Germline V gene lookup returns CDR1 SGHRS and CDR2 YFSETQ. Written as DNA, the CDR3 is TGCGCCAGCAGCTTGAGGTCCAATGGGCCAGATACGCAGTATTTT. It encodes CASSLRSNGPDTQYF.

The chain joins TRBV7-9 to TRBJ1-2; D uncertain. The CDR3 covers 16 residues. The V gene lost 2 bases and the J gene lost 4 bases, with 17 bases spanning the gap. The germline gives CDR1 SEHNR, CDR2 FQNEAQ (reference sequence). Written as DNA, the CDR3 is TGTGCCAGCAGCTTAACCGCTGGCGACTGGGGCTATGGCTACACCTTC. As protein: CASSLTAGDWGYGYTF.

V usage is TRBV7-9 and J usage is TRBJ2-3, with D perhaps matching TRBD2 (7 bases). CDR3 size: 16 residues. Trimming took off 4 bases at V and 7 bases at J, with 21 bases between the two ends. Germline V gene data show CDR1 as SEHNR and CDR2 as FQNEAQ (reference sequence). The CDR3 spells CASSSPGGGLGNTQYF. The CDR3 DNA reads as TGTGCCAGCAGCTCCCCCGGCGGGGGCCTGGGGAATACGCAGTATTTT.

The table lists this clone with a few counts. The rearrangement links TRBV6-1 to TRBJ2-3; D call uncertain. Trimming took off 6 bases at V and 4 bases at J, with 11 bases between the two ends. Germline V gene data show CDR1 as MNHNS and CDR2 as SASEGT. This CDR3 spans 13 amino acids. The CDR3 spells CASRPPASDTQYF. The CDR3 nucleotides are TGTGCCAGCAGGCCACCGGCCTCAGATACGCAGTATTTT.

CDR3 nucleotides: TGTGCCAGCTCACCTATAGGGGGAGACTACGAGCAGTACGTC. This sequence encodes CASSPIGGDYEQYV. J is TRBJ2-7 and V is TRBV18, with a tentative D call TRBD1 (6 bases). The CDR3 contains 14 residues. Germline V gives CDR1 KGHSH, CDR2 LQKENI. Trimming removed 3 bases from V and 3 bases from J, with 12 bases in between.

This chain joins TRBV19 and TRBJ2-1, with 10 bases lining up with TRBD1. V lost 3 bases, J lost 4 bases, and 9 bases stayed unmatched. In germline, CDR1 is LNHDA, CDR2 SQIVND (reference sequence). This CDR3 has 17 residues. CDR3 residues: CASSMLPGQGNYNEQFF. The DNA of the CDR3 is TGTGCCAGTAGTATGCTTCCGGGACAGGGGAATTACAATGAGCAGTTCTTC.

The table lists this clone with a count of one. The V call is TRBV12-5, the J call TRBJ2-2; D perhaps matches TRBD1 (6 bases). Germline CDR1 and CDR2: LGHNT and FRNRAP. Between the trimmed V and J ends, which lost 3 bases and 2 bases, there was a span of 13 bases. The CDR3 totals 16 residues. The chain's CDR3 is CASGFAPGTNTGELFF. DNA of the CDR3: TGTGCTAGTGGTTTCGCCCCCGGGACAAACACCGGGGAGCTGTTTTTT.

A word on this clone: The same CDR3 arises from other DNA sequences in this sample as well. This sequence joins TRBV5-1 and TRBJ1-5; D remains ambiguous. The CDR3 is made up of 15 amino acids. V lost 4 bases to trimming and J lost 2 bases, with 13 bases between them. Germline V lookup: CDR1 SGHRS, CDR2 YFSETQ. The CDR3 DNA follows: TGCGCCAGCAGCCTTGGGTCCACGGGCAATCAGCCCCAGCATTTT. Encoded protein: CASSLGSTGNQPQHF.

This chain joins TRBV28 and TRBJ1-5; no clear D gene. The CDR3 length is 15 residues. Trimming removed 1 base at V and 7 bases at J, with 14 bases between. Germline V CDR1 and CDR2: MDHEN, SYDVKM. CDR3 DNA sequence: TGTGCCAGCAGTTTATACAGTTCAGGCGGGCAGCCCCAGCATTTT. Translating gives CASSLYSSGGQPQHF.

The chain couples TRBV2 to TRBJ2-1; TRBD2 agrees at 10 bases. CDR1 is SNHLY, CDR2 FYNNEI, per germline. Trimming removed 7 bases from V and 7 bases from J; junction bases left unmatched: 16. The CDR3 is 17 amino acids. CDR3 in amino acids: CASIPRASGRARNEQFF. The CDR3 DNA is TGTGCCAGCATTCCGAGGGCCAGCGGGAGGGCCCGTAATGAGCAGTTCTTC. The whole variable domain, filled in from reference TRBV2 and TRBJ2-1, reads EPEVTQTPSHQVTQMGQEVILRCVPISNHLYFYWYRQILGQKVEFLVSFYNNEISEKSEIFDDQFSVERPDGSNFTLKIRSTKLEDSAMYFCASIPRASGRARNEQFFGPGTRLTVL.

The rearrangement joins TRBV19 to TRBJ1-5, with D possibly matching TRBD1 (6 bases). Deletions cut 4 bases from V and 4 bases from J, with 17 bases between. The germline V gene encodes CDR1 LNHDA and CDR2 SQIVND (reference sequence). This CDR3 comprises 16 residues. The CDR3 reads CASSTFSGTFNQPQHF. Written as DNA, the CDR3 is TGTGCCAGTAGTACGTTTTCCGGGACATTTAATCAGCCCCAGCATTTT.

The chain combines TRBV28 with TRBJ1-2; maybe TRBD1 (5 bases). Between the trimmed V and J ends, which lost 9 bases and 4 bases, there was a span of 12 bases. The CDR3 is 12 residues long. Per the germline V gene, CDR1 is MDHEN and CDR2 is SYDVKM. The CDR3 is CASTGPPYGYTF. CDR3 coding DNA: TGTGCCAGTACGGGACCGCCCTATGGCTACACCTTC.

The J gene is TRBJ2-2, the V gene TRBV7-2; D uncertain. The length of the CDR3 is 14 residues. V lost 1 base, J lost 2 bases, and 5 bases lay in between. The germline V gene has CDR1 SGHTA and CDR2 FQGNSA. The CDR3 loop reads CASSLVPNTGELFF. As DNA, the CDR3 is TGTGCCAGCAGCTTAGTACCTAACACCGGGGAGCTGTTTTTT.

This chain joins TRBV11-2 and TRBJ2-2; the D gene could be TRBD1 or TRBD2 (6 bases each). The CDR3 totals 15 residues. CDR1 SGHAT and CDR2 FQNNGV come from the germline V gene. Trimming removed 1 base from V and 4 bases from J, with 10 bases in between. The CDR3: CASSLVGGPTGELFF. Here the CDR3 DNA reads TGTGCCAGCAGCTTAGTGGGGGGCCCCACCGGGGAGCTGTTTTTT.

V is TRBV18 and J is TRBJ2-7; 11 bases line up with TRBD1. V trimming: 2 bases; J trimming: 2 bases; junction bases outside the gene matches: 2. This CDR3 spans 15 amino acids. Germline CDR1 and CDR2: KGHSH and LQKENI. The CDR3 DNA reads as TGTGCCAGCTCACCAGTGGGACAGGGGGCCTACGAGCAGTACTTC. Encoded protein: CASSPVGQGAYEQYF. The full variable domain, completed using reference TRBV18 and TRBJ2-7, is NAGVMQNPRHLVRRRGQEARLRCSPMKGHSHVYWYRQLPEEGLKFMVYLQKENIIDESGMPKERFSAEFPKEGPSILRIQQVVRGDSAAYFCASSPVGQGAYEQYFGPGTRLTVT.

This sequence joins TRBV19 and TRBJ1-2; D gene unclear. This CDR3 has 13 residues. Germline CDR1 reads LNHDA; CDR2 reads SQIVND (reference sequence). Trimming shortened V by 5 bases and J by 6 bases, and 13 bases separated the two germline ends. CDR3 nucleotides: TGTGCCAGTAGTGGGGTCGCTAGTGATGGCTACACCTTC. Amino acids: CASSGVASDGYTF.

This clone turned up a few times. This chain uses TRBV7-8 with TRBJ1-1; D gene ambiguous. Trimming left V 1 base short and J 12 bases short, with 18 bases between. This CDR3 is built from 14 residues. CDR1 SGHVS and CDR2 FQNEAQ come from the germline V gene. CDR3 in DNA: TGTGCCAGCAGCTTAGGAGGAGGGCTTTGGAAAACTTTCTTT. It encodes CASSLGGGLWKTFF.